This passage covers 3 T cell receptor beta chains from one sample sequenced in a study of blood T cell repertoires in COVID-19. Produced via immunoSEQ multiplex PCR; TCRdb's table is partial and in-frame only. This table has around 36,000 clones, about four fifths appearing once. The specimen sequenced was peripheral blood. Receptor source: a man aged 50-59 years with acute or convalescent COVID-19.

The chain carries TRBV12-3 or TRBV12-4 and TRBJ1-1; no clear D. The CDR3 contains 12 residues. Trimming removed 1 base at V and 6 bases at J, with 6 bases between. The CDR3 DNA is TGTGCCAGCAGTTTAGGTTTAGCTGAAGCTTTCTTT. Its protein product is CASSLGLAEAFF.

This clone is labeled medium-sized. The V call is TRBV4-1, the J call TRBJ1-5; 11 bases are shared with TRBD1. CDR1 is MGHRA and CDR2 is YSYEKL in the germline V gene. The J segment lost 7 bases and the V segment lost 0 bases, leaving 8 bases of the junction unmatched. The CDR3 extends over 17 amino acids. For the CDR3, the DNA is TGCGCCAGCAGCCAAGATCCGGGACAGGGGGAAAGGCAGCCCCAGCATTTT. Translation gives CASSQDPGQGERQPQHF.

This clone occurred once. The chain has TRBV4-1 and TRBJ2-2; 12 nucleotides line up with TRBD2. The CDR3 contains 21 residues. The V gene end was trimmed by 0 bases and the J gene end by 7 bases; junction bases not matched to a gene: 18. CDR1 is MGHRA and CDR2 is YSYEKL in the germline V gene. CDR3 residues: CASSQEDPGLAGPIRGGELFF. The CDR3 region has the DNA TGCGCCAGCAGCCAAGAAGATCCCGGACTAGCGGGACCCATCCGTGGCGGGGAGCTGTTTTTT.